Listed below are T cell receptor beta chains from one sample, sequenced in a study of beta chain features in type 1 diabetes. The data were produced by immunoSEQ multiplex PCR, yet TCRdb's version contains in-frame clones alone and is incomplete. Among 120,000 or so clones listed, 16% were seen once. Input material: central memory CD4+ T cells from blood. All receptors come from a man in his thirties or forties with type 1 diabetes. Each CDR3 is given with its conserved first and last residue. The order of the fields is clone size, J gene, V gene, D gene, CDR3 protein, CDR3 DNA. The D gene is left open where the match is weak. A row's size may be missing; if present it is once, few, many or a size class.

clone_size: many; j_call: TRBJ2-1; v_call: TRBV7-3; d_call: .; cdr3_aa: CASSTGPNNEQFF; cdr3_nt: TGTGCCAGCAGCACGGGACCGAACAATGAGCAGTTCTTC
clone_size: few; j_call: TRBJ1-6; v_call: TRBV11-3; d_call: .; cdr3_aa: CASSLDRVESSPLHF; cdr3_nt: TGTGCCAGCAGCTTAGACAGGGTAGAATCTTCACCCCTCCACTTT
clone_size: .; j_call: TRBJ1-3; v_call: TRBV10-3; d_call: .; cdr3_aa: CAISESAGLTGNTIYF; cdr3_nt: TGTGCCATCAGTGAGTCGGCAGGATTAACTGGAAACACCATATATTTT
clone_size: few; j_call: TRBJ2-3; v_call: TRBV7-9; d_call: TRBD2; cdr3_aa: CASSLGLAGLTDTQYF; cdr3_nt: TGTGCCAGCAGCTTGGGACTAGCGGGGCTCACGGATACGCAGTATTTT
clone_size: few; j_call: TRBJ2-5; v_call: TRBV19; d_call: .; cdr3_aa: CASSMDLWETQYF; cdr3_nt: TGTGCCAGCAGTATGGACCTTTGGGAGACCCAGTACTTC
clone_size: .; j_call: TRBJ2-7; v_call: TRBV2; d_call: TRBD1; cdr3_aa: CASSEGQRISYEQYF; cdr3_nt: TGTGCCAGCAGTGAGGGACAGAGAATTTCCTACGAGCAGTACTTC
clone_size: few; j_call: TRBJ1-1; v_call: TRBV28; d_call: .; cdr3_aa: CAGRGHMNTEAFF; cdr3_nt: TGTGCCGGAAGGGGACACATGAACACTGAAGCTTTCTTT
clone_size: .; j_call: TRBJ2-7; v_call: TRBV7-2; d_call: .; cdr3_aa: CASSLSVGSGYEQYF; cdr3_nt: TGTGCCAGCAGCTTAAGTGTCGGGTCAGGCTACGAGCAGTACTTC
clone_size: .; j_call: TRBJ1-5; v_call: TRBV15; d_call: TRBD1; cdr3_aa: CATSRDRVRNQPQHF; cdr3_nt: TGTGCCACCAGCAGGGACAGGGTGCGCAATCAGCCCCAGCATTTT
clone_size: few; j_call: TRBJ1-5; v_call: TRBV6-4; d_call: .; cdr3_aa: CASSWDSNQPQHF; cdr3_nt: TGTGCCAGCAGTTGGGACAGCAATCAGCCCCAGCATTTT
clone_size: .; j_call: TRBJ2-7; v_call: TRBV18; d_call: TRBD1; cdr3_aa: CASSPTGSYEQYF; cdr3_nt: TGTGCCAGCTCACCGACAGGGTCTTACGAGCAGTACTTC
clone_size: many; j_call: TRBJ2-7; v_call: TRBV7-2; d_call: .; cdr3_aa: CASSSLPVYEQYF; cdr3_nt: TGTGCCAGCAGCTCCCTACCGGTTTACGAGCAGTACTTC
clone_size: few; j_call: TRBJ2-7; v_call: TRBV7-2; d_call: .; cdr3_aa: CASSLDPRRGGQYF; cdr3_nt: TGTGCCAGCAGCTTAGATCCGAGGCGCGGAGGGCAGTACTTC
clone_size: .; j_call: TRBJ2-3; v_call: TRBV5-4; d_call: TRBD2; cdr3_aa: CASSPSGTSTDTQYF; cdr3_nt: TGTGCCAGCAGCCCTAGCGGGACTAGCACAGATACGCAGTATTTT
clone_size: .; j_call: TRBJ1-2; v_call: TRBV5-6; d_call: .; cdr3_aa: CASSRENGYTF; cdr3_nt: TGTGCCAGCAGCCGTGAGAATGGCTACACCTTC
clone_size: .; j_call: TRBJ2-2; v_call: TRBV4-3; d_call: TRBD2; cdr3_aa: CASSQGLAGGLGGELFF; cdr3_nt: TGCGCCAGCAGCCAAGGACTAGCGGGGGGCCTGGGCGGGGAGCTGTTTTTT
clone_size: few; j_call: TRBJ1-1; v_call: TRBV6-1; d_call: .; cdr3_aa: CASSEGNRLLTMNTEAFF; cdr3_nt: TGTGCCAGCAGTGAAGGCAATCGGCTACTAACCATGAACACTGAAGCTTTCTTT
clone_size: .; j_call: TRBJ2-1; v_call: TRBV27; d_call: TRBD1; cdr3_aa: CASYGTGFHEQFF; cdr3_nt: TGTGCCAGCTATGGGACAGGGTTCCATGAGCAGTTCTTC
clone_size: .; j_call: TRBJ2-5; v_call: TRBV30; d_call: TRBD2; cdr3_aa: CAWSGGGQETQYF; cdr3_nt: TGTGCCTGGAGTGGCGGGGGGCAAGAGACCCAGTACTTC
clone_size: few; j_call: TRBJ2-3; v_call: TRBV19; d_call: .; cdr3_aa: CASSTDSLWVDTQYF; cdr3_nt: TGTGCCAGTAGTACGGACAGCCTATGGGTGGATACGCAGTATTTT
clone_size: .; j_call: TRBJ2-3; v_call: TRBV6-5; d_call: .; cdr3_aa: CASTRTSTDTQYF; cdr3_nt: TGTGCCAGCACCCGTACTAGCACAGATACGCAGTATTTT
clone_size: .; j_call: TRBJ2-3; v_call: TRBV7-9; d_call: .; cdr3_aa: CASSPEGDSTDTQYF; cdr3_nt: TGTGCCAGCAGCCCAGAGGGGGATAGCACAGATACGCAGTATTTT
clone_size: many; j_call: TRBJ2-1; v_call: TRBV9; d_call: .; cdr3_aa: CASSVGVMSSYNEQFF; cdr3_nt: TGTGCCAGCAGCGTAGGGGTAATGAGCTCCTACAATGAGCAGTTCTTC
clone_size: .; j_call: TRBJ2-1; v_call: TRBV11-1; d_call: .; cdr3_aa: CASSTDSEQFF; cdr3_nt: TGTGCCAGCAGCACCGACAGTGAGCAGTTCTTC
clone_size: many; j_call: TRBJ2-3; v_call: TRBV11-2; d_call: .; cdr3_aa: CASSSTGYQSDTQYF; cdr3_nt: TGTGCCAGCAGCAGTACGGGGTATCAGTCAGATACGCAGTATTTT
clone_size: few; j_call: TRBJ1-1; v_call: TRBV7-9; d_call: .; cdr3_aa: CASSLVMGNTEAFF; cdr3_nt: TGTGCCAGCAGCTTAGTTATGGGGAACACTGAAGCTTTCTTT
clone_size: many; j_call: TRBJ2-2; v_call: TRBV5-4; d_call: .; cdr3_aa: CASSARAAANTGELFF; cdr3_nt: TGTGCCAGCAGCGCGAGGGCGGCCGCGAACACCGGGGAGCTGTTTTTT
clone_size: few; j_call: TRBJ1-5; v_call: TRBV5-4; d_call: .; cdr3_aa: CASSLSQRDSNQPQHF; cdr3_nt: TGTGCCAGCAGCTTGTCCCAGCGGGATAGCAATCAGCCCCAGCATTTT
clone_size: .; j_call: TRBJ2-1; v_call: TRBV4-3; d_call: TRBD2; cdr3_aa: CASSPGTSGAYNEQFF; cdr3_nt: TGCGCCAGCAGCCCAGGGACTAGCGGCGCCTACAATGAGCAGTTCTTC
clone_size: .; j_call: TRBJ2-2; v_call: TRBV19; d_call: .; cdr3_aa: CASSGLTLTGELFF; cdr3_nt: TGTGCCAGTAGTGGTTTGACACTAACCGGGGAGCTGTTTTTT
clone_size: few; j_call: TRBJ1-4; v_call: TRBV10-3; d_call: TRBD1; cdr3_aa: CAIRPDRDREKLFF; cdr3_nt: TGTGCCATCAGACCTGACAGGGACCGCGAAAAACTGTTTTTT
clone_size: many; j_call: TRBJ2-4; v_call: TRBV14; d_call: .; cdr3_aa: CASSQATGSFSKNIQYF; cdr3_nt: TGTGCCAGCAGCCAAGCAACAGGGAGTTTTTCCAAAAACATTCAGTACTTC
clone_size: few; j_call: TRBJ1-4; v_call: TRBV4-3; d_call: TRBD1; cdr3_aa: CASSQDFGTGGADNEKLFF; cdr3_nt: TGCGCCAGCAGCCAAGATTTTGGGACAGGGGGCGCAGATAATGAAAAACTGTTTTTT
clone_size: .; j_call: TRBJ2-1; v_call: TRBV13; d_call: .; cdr3_aa: CASSSLGSSYNEQFF; cdr3_nt: TGTGCCAGCAGCTCTCTAGGAAGCTCCTACAATGAGCAGTTCTTC
clone_size: .; j_call: TRBJ1-6; v_call: TRBV29-1; d_call: TRBD1; cdr3_aa: CSVKGTGDNSPLHF; cdr3_nt: TGCAGCGTCAAGGGGACAGGCGATAATTCACCCCTCCACTTT
clone_size: few; j_call: TRBJ1-6; v_call: TRBV6-5; d_call: TRBD1; cdr3_aa: CASSTGGRSDSPLHF; cdr3_nt: TGTGCCAGCAGTACAGGGGGAAGATCGGATTCACCCCTCCACTTT
clone_size: .; j_call: TRBJ2-1; v_call: TRBV2; d_call: .; cdr3_aa: CASTANAYNEQFF; cdr3_nt: TGTGCCAGCACCGCTAACGCCTACAATGAGCAGTTCTTC
clone_size: few; j_call: TRBJ1-2; v_call: TRBV7-8; d_call: .; cdr3_aa: CASSLSDAAGYTF; cdr3_nt: TGTGCCAGCAGCTTATCGGACGCTGCGGGCTACACCTTC
clone_size: few; j_call: TRBJ2-1; v_call: TRBV14; d_call: .; cdr3_aa: CASSLSGEQFF; cdr3_nt: TGTGCCAGCAGCCTTTCTGGTGAGCAGTTCTTC
clone_size: .; j_call: TRBJ2-5; v_call: TRBV30; d_call: TRBD2; cdr3_aa: CAWSPGLARKETQYF; cdr3_nt: TGTGCCTGGAGTCCGGGACTAGCGCGCAAAGAGACCCAGTACTTC
clone_size: .; j_call: TRBJ2-5; v_call: TRBV7-8; d_call: TRBD1; cdr3_aa: CASSRTQGVRQETQYF; cdr3_nt: TGTGCCAGCAGCAGAACGCAGGGGGTACGACAAGAGACCCAGTACTTC
clone_size: .; j_call: TRBJ2-5; v_call: TRBV5-5; d_call: .; cdr3_aa: CASSLAETQYF; cdr3_nt: TGTGCCAGCAGCTTGGCTGAGACCCAGTACTTC
clone_size: few; j_call: TRBJ2-5; v_call: TRBV5-4; d_call: TRBD1; cdr3_aa: CASSWDREETQYF; cdr3_nt: TGTGCCAGCAGCTGGGACAGGGAAGAGACCCAGTACTTC
clone_size: .; j_call: TRBJ2-5; v_call: TRBV19; d_call: .; cdr3_aa: CASSIEEGAMKTQYF; cdr3_nt: TGTGCCAGTAGTATTGAGGAGGGGGCGATGAAGACCCAGTACTTC
clone_size: .; j_call: TRBJ1-6; v_call: TRBV30; d_call: .; cdr3_aa: CAWGQRNSPLHF; cdr3_nt: TGTGCCTGGGGTCAGCGGAATTCACCCCTCCACTTT
clone_size: .; j_call: TRBJ2-3; v_call: TRBV19; d_call: TRBD2; cdr3_aa: CASNGKSGGAGDTQYF; cdr3_nt: TGTGCCAGTAATGGGAAAAGCGGGGGGGCCGGTGATACGCAGTATTTT
clone_size: .; j_call: TRBJ2-1; v_call: TRBV5-1; d_call: .; cdr3_aa: CASSAGFNEQFF; cdr3_nt: TGCGCCAGCAGCGCGGGGTTCAATGAGCAGTTCTTC
clone_size: few; j_call: TRBJ2-1; v_call: TRBV4-2; d_call: TRBD2; cdr3_aa: CASSPGTSGDNEQFF; cdr3_nt: TGTGCCAGCAGCCCGGGGACTAGCGGCGACAATGAGCAGTTCTTC